This record concerns one T cell receptor beta chain sequence. What it recognizes is unknown. The sample is drawn from a study of cytomegalovirus exposure and HLA in healthy donors. Study-level background: The approximately 120 validation repertoires and the approximately 640 first-cohort repertoires shared a platform, a later analysis reported. Findings of the study overall: A few CMV-associated chains were confirmed in vitro to be specific for CMV antigens.

Method: immunoSEQ multiplex PCR; TCRdb's copy keeps in-frame clones and lacks some. Of 250,000 to 400,000 clones listed, 70% to 90% are singletons. Sequences were obtained from PBMCs. This receptor was taken from a man younger than 40 in good health and CMV-seronegative.

The CDR3 loop reads CAWSTRDSPLHF. In nucleotides, the CDR3 is TGTGCCTGGAGCACACGGGATTCACCCCTCCACTTT. V is TRBV30 and J is TRBJ1-6, with unresolved D. The germline CDR1 and CDR2 sequences are GTSNPN and SVGIG (reference sequence). V lost 3 bases and J 8 bases, leaving 8 bases between the germline ends. The CDR3 covers 12 residues. Combining the CDR3 with reference TRBV30 and TRBJ1-6 gives the whole variable domain SQTIHQWPATLVQPVGSPLSLECTVEGTSNPNLYWYRQAAGRGLQLLFYSVGIGQISSEVPQNLSASRPQDRQFILSSKKLLLSDSGFYLCAWSTRDSPLHFGNGTRLTVT.